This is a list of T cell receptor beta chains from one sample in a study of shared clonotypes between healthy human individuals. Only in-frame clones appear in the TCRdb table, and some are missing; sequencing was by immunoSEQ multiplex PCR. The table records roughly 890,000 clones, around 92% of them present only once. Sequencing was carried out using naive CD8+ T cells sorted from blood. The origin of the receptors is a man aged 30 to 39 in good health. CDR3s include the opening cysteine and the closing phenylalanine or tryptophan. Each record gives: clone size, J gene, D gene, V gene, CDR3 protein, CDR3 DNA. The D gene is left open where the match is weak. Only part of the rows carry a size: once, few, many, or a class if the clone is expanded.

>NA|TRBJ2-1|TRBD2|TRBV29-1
CSVHGLAGDEQFF
TGCAGCGTTCACGGACTAGCGGGAGATGAGCAGTTCTTC
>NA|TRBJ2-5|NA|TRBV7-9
CASSLPGGPQETQYF
TGTGCCAGCAGCCTCCCGGGCGGGCCACAAGAGACCCAGTACTTC
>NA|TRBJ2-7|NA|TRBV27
CASSTYPGEQYF
TGTGCCAGCAGCACCTACCCGGGCGAGCAGTACTTC
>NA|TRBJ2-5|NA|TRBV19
CASSKNREETQYF
TGTGCCAGTAGTAAGAACAGAGAAGAGACCCAGTACTTC
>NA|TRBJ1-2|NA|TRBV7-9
CAIPVKDGYTF
TGTGCCATCCCGGTTAAGGATGGCTACACCTTC
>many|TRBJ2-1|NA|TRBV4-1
CASSQDPGDGNEQFF
TGCGCCAGCAGCCAAGATCCAGGGGACGGCAATGAGCAGTTCTTC
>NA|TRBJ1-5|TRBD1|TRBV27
CASSFTAGTGGQPQHF
TGTGCCAGCAGTTTTACGGCGGGGACAGGGGGACAGCCCCAGCATTTT
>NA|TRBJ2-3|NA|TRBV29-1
CSVVKRVGTDTQYF
TGCAGCGTTGTCAAGCGGGTAGGCACAGATACGCAGTATTTT
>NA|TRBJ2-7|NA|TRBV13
CASSAQGYEQYF
TGTGCCAGCAGCGCACAGGGCTACGAGCAGTACTTC
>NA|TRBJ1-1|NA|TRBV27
CASSLWPGDTEAFF
TGTGCCAGCAGTTTATGGCCCGGGGACACTGAAGCTTTCTTT
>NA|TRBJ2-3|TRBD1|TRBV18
CASSPAGTGRADTQYF
TGTGCCAGCTCACCGGCCGGGACAGGGAGGGCAGATACGCAGTATTTT
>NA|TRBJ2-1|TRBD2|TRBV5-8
CASSLGLAGVNEQFF
TGTGCCAGCAGCCTGGGACTAGCGGGAGTAAATGAGCAGTTCTTC
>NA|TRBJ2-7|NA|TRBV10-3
CAISESVPDRPSEF
TGTGCCATCAGTGAGTCAGTGCCCGACAGGCCCTCTGAATTC
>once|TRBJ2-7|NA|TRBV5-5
CASSLARSPTYEQYF
TGTGCCAGCAGCTTGGCCAGAAGCCCAACCTACGAGCAGTACTTC
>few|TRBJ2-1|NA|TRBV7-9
CASSLRGRDEQFF
TGTGCCAGCAGCTTACGTGGGAGAGATGAGCAGTTCTTC
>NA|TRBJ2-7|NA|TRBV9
CASSPPRSIGYEQYF
TGTGCCAGCAGCCCCCCACGCAGCATAGGCTACGAGCAGTACTTC
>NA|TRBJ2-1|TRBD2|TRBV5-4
CASSPEAGYNEQFF
TGTGCCAGCAGCCCGGAAGCGGGGTACAATGAGCAGTTCTTC
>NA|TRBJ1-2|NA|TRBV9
CASSDVGRGTKGYGYTF
TGTGCCAGCAGCGATGTGGGAAGGGGTACTAAAGGCTATGGCTACACCTTC
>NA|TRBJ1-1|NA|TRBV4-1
CASSLTIAGRGALPANTEAFF
TGCGCCAGCAGCCTAACAATAGCGGGGAGGGGCGCGCTTCCAGCGAACACTGAAGCTTTCTTT
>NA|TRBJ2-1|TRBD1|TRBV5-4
CASSSGQEVYGEQFF
TGTGCCAGCAGCTCGGGACAGGAGGTTTATGGTGAGCAGTTCTTC
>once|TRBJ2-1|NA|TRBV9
CASSPYLGNEQFF
TGTGCCAGCAGCCCGTACCTTGGGAATGAGCAGTTCTTC
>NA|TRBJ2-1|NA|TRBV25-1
CASSPGQGFNEQFF
TGTGCCAGCAGCCCCGGGCAGGGGTTTAATGAGCAGTTCTTC
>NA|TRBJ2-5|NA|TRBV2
CASSEGLAVQETQYF
TGTGCCAGCAGTGAGGGGCTAGCAGTCCAAGAGACCCAGTACTTC
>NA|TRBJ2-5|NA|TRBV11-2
CASSPGTGGSETQYF
TGTGCCAGCAGCCCTGGGACGGGGGGCAGCGAGACCCAGTACTTC
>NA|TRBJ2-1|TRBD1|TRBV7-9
CASSFGQGQGEQFF
TGTGCCAGCAGCTTTGGACAGGGACAGGGTGAGCAGTTCTTC
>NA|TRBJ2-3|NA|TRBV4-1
CASSHLGGEADTQYF
TGCGCCAGCAGCCATCTCGGGGGAGAGGCAGATACGCAGTATTTT
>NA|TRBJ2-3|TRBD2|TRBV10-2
CASSDPIAGVGGTDTQYF
TGCGCCAGCAGTGACCCGATAGCGGGAGTGGGAGGCACAGATACGCAGTATTTT
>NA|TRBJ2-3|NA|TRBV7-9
CASSKTSTDTQYF
TGTGCCAGCAGTAAGACTAGCACAGATACGCAGTATTTT
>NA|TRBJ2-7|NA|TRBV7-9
CASRGSEGSYEQYF
TGTGCCAGCAGAGGTAGCGAAGGCTCCTACGAGCAGTACTTC
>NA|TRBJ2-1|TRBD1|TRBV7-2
CASSLDLRTGSYNEQFF
TGTGCCAGCAGCTTAGATTTGAGGACAGGCTCCTACAATGAGCAGTTCTTC
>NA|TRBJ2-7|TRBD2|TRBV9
CASSADPTSGYAYEQYF
TGTGCCAGCAGCGCCGACCCGACTAGCGGGTACGCCTACGAGCAGTACTTC
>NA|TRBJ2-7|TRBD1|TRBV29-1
CSVEGRGLYEQYF
TGCAGCGTTGAAGGTAGGGGGCTCTACGAGCAGTACTTC
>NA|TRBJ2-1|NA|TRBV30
CAWSTGVSYNEQFF
TGTGCCTGGAGTACAGGTGTTTCCTACAATGAGCAGTTCTTC
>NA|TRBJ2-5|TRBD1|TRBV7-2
CASSLGGQGETQYF
TGTGCCAGCAGCTTAGGGGGACAGGGCGAGACCCAGTACTTC
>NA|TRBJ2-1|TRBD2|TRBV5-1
CASSMFTSGIYNEQFF
TGCGCCAGCAGTATGTTCACTAGCGGGATCTACAATGAGCAGTTCTTC